Listed below are T cell receptor beta chains from one sample, sequenced in a study of post-analysis software for immune sequencing data. TCRdb re-called the PCR reads with MiXCR, one entry per CDR3 protein. The data show 820,000 or so distinct CDR3 sequences, with about 50% seen just once and 4.6% held by the top ten. The material sequenced was blood. The receptors shown here come from a girl aged 5-17 years with multiple sclerosis. Both conserved end residues are part of each CDR3. The D gene is left open where the match is weak. Only some rows state a clone size, as once, few, many or a class for expanded clones.

cdr3_length	v_call	j_call	d_call	clone_size	cdr3_nt	cdr3_aa
15	TRBV12-3/TRBV12-4	TRBJ2-7	NA	few	TGTGCCAGCAGTTGGATTTCCAGGGGTTCCTACGAGCAGTACTTC	CASSWISRGSYEQYF
15	TRBV12-3/TRBV12-4	TRBJ1-2	NA	NA	TGTGCCAGCAGTCTAAACCCGGGACATCGGGGGGGCTACACCTTC	CASSLNPGHRGGYTF
13	TRBV2	TRBJ1-1	NA	NA	TGTGCCAGCAGTGACAGGGCGAACACTGAAGCTTTCTTT	CASSDRANTEAFF
12	TRBV6-1	TRBJ1-2	NA	NA	TGTGCCAGCAGTATAGGATGGCATGGCTACACCTTC	CASSIGWHGYTF
13	TRBV20-1	TRBJ2-1	NA	NA	TGCAGTGCTAGAGACTCTGTATACAATGAGCAGTTCTTC	CSARDSVYNEQFF
18	TRBV24-1	TRBJ2-1	TRBD2	NA	TGTGCCACCAGTGATTTGCCAAGGGGACTAGCGGGAGACAATGAGCAGTTCTTC	CATSDLPRGLAGDNEQFF
16	TRBV6-5	TRBJ2-1	TRBD2	NA	TGTGCCAGCAGTTACTCAGCTAGCGGCCCCTACAATGAGCAGTTCTTC	CASSYSASGPYNEQFF
15	TRBV15	TRBJ2-1	TRBD2	NA	TGTGCCACCAGCCCCGGGGGGGGGATATACAATGAGCAGTTCTTC	CATSPGGGIYNEQFF
14	TRBV29-1	TRBJ1-2	NA	NA	TGCAGCGCCGAGCGGGTTCTAGCTAACTATGGCTACACCTTC	CSAERVLANYGYTF
14	TRBV7-9	TRBJ1-4	NA	NA	TGTGCCAGCAGCCCAGAGGGGGGGCTCGAAAAACTGTTTTTT	CASSPEGGLEKLFF
16	TRBV7-2	TRBJ2-7	TRBD2	NA	TGTGCCAGCAGCTTCCTCGGACTAGCGTCATCCTACGAGCAGTACTTC	CASSFLGLASSYEQYF
16	TRBV5-6	TRBJ2-3	NA	NA	TGTGCCAGCAGCTTGGTAGGACACGCTCCCACAGATACGCAGTATTTT	CASSLVGHAPTDTQYF
14	TRBV29-1	TRBJ2-7	TRBD1	few	TGCAGCGTCCAGACCGGGACAGGAGCCTACGAGCAGTACTTC	CSVQTGTGAYEQYF
13	TRBV7-2	TRBJ1-5	NA	few	TGTGCCAGCAGCCTTACAAGGAATCAGCCCCAGCATTTT	CASSLTRNQPQHF
15	TRBV5-5	TRBJ2-1	NA	few	TGTGCCAGCGGGGCAGCGCAACCTTCCTACAATGAGCAGTTCTTC	CASGAAQPSYNEQFF
14	TRBV27	TRBJ1-5	NA	NA	TGTGCCAGCACCCCTTTGGGGAGCAATCAGCCCCAGCATTTT	CASTPLGSNQPQHF
14	TRBV4-1	TRBJ2-7	TRBD2	few	TGCGCCAGCAGCCCACTAGCGGGGGGGGGCGAGCAGTACTTC	CASSPLAGGGEQYF
12	TRBV29-1	TRBJ2-1	NA	NA	TGCAGCGTTGGTAAGGGCCCCTACGAGCAGTTCTTC	CSVGKGPYEQFF
15	TRBV5-1	TRBJ1-2	TRBD1	NA	TGCGCCAGCAGCAGCCAGGGGGTAGCTAACTATGGCTACACCTTC	CASSSQGVANYGYTF
17	TRBV7-8	TRBJ1-5	NA	NA	TGTGCCAGCAGCGCCAGCCGACCGGGATTTAGCAATCAGCCCCAGCATTTT	CASSASRPGFSNQPQHF
13	TRBV5-1	TRBJ1-1	NA	few	TGCGCCAGCAGCTTTTTTGATCCCACTGAAGCTTTCTTT	CASSFFDPTEAFF
14	TRBV20-1	TRBJ1-2	NA	NA	TGCAGTGCTATACAGGGAGTGGGCGAGTATGGCTACACCTTC	CSAIQGVGEYGYTF
15	TRBV6-5	TRBJ2-7	NA	NA	TGTGCCAGCAGTTACGGCGGGACGGTCTCCTACGAGCAGTACTTC	CASSYGGTVSYEQYF
14	TRBV4-1	TRBJ2-3	NA	NA	TGCGCCAGCAGCCAAGGGGACGACACAGATACGCAGTATTTT	CASSQGDDTDTQYF
16	TRBV12-3/TRBV12-4	TRBJ2-1	NA	NA	TGTGCCAACAGTAGAACCAGGGGACCGCTTTACAATGAGCAGTTCTTC	CANSRTRGPLYNEQFF